The 16 T cell receptor beta chains presented below share a single source sample, sequenced in a study of shared clonotypes between healthy human individuals (dated by TCRdb to 2018 to 2020). The library was built by means of the immunoSEQ multiplex PCR assay. Imported from immuneACCESS, the table was reduced by TCRdb to in-frame sequences with V and J called. These copies leave out some clones; in studies compared against another copy, an unresolved V gene accounts for under half, and the cause of the remainder is not known. This sample holds some 1,100,000 clones; approximately 80% were observed only once. The top ten clones comprise 0.52% of the sample. Sequencing was carried out using memory CD4+ T cells from PBMCs. Interpreted using the paper, the cell subset or site label stands for: CD45RA-negative fraction. Every receptor here comes from a man in his late teens or twenties in good health. Some clones in this sample may be carry-over from other donors' samples.

The V call is TRBV2, the J call TRBJ2-3; 9 nucleotides agree with TRBD1. The germline gives CDR1 SNHLY, CDR2 FYNNEI. V shed 10 bases, J shed 4 bases, and the junction held 3 bases outside the gene matches. This CDR3 spans 12 amino acids. The chain's CDR3 is CATRDRADTQYF. The CDR3 DNA sequence: TGTGCCACCAGGGACAGGGCAGATACGCAGTATTTT. Complete variable domain (other parts from reference TRBV2 and TRBJ2-3): EPEVTQTPSHQVTQMGQEVILRCVPISNHLYFYWYRQILGQKVEFLVSFYNNEISEKSEIFDDQFSVERPDGSNFTLKIRSTKLEDSAMYFCATRDRADTQYFGPGTRLTVL.

In its sample, this clone was seen a few times. Distinct nucleotide sequences in the sample also encode this CDR3. CDR3 nucleotide sequence: TGTGCCAGCAGCTCCGACCTCACAGATACGCAGTATTTT. Translation gives CASSSDLTDTQYF. This rearrangement joins TRBV5-4 to TRBJ2-3; no clear D. Trimming removed 3 bases from V and 2 bases from J, with 7 bases in between. The germline V gene has CDR1 SGHNT and CDR2 YYREEE (reference sequence). The CDR3 runs to 13 residues.

V usage is TRBV4-3 and J usage is TRBJ1-1, with 9 nucleotides matching TRBD1. The germline CDR1 and CDR2 sequences are LGHNA and YSLEER. Germline trimming cut 5 bases from V and 4 bases from J; bases unmatched to any gene: 8. The CDR3 runs 15 residues. CDR3 nucleotides: TGCGCCAGCAGCTACGGACAGGGGCCGTCCACTGAAGCTTTCTTT. It yields the protein CASSYGQGPSTEAFF.

This chain connects TRBV5-4 to TRBJ2-1; D is perhaps TRBD1 (5 bases). Trimming removed 5 bases from V and 4 bases from J, with 16 bases in between. This CDR3 spans 15 amino acids. The germline CDR1 and CDR2 sequences are SGHNT and YYREEE (reference sequence). Here the CDR3 DNA reads TGTGCCAGCAGGTCACAAACAGGTGTTTACAATGAGCAGTTCTTC. The encoded protein is CASRSQTGVYNEQFF.

A note on this clone: Other nucleotide sequences in the sample specify the same CDR3. V gene TRBV6-1 combines with J gene TRBJ2-1; D ambiguous. The CDR3 extends over 15 amino acids. Looked up from germline, CDR1 is MNHNS and CDR2 is SASEGT. The V end was cut by 1 base, the J end by 0 bases, with 7 bases between. Written as DNA, the CDR3 is TGTGCCAGCAGTGAAGGGACGAGCTCCTACAATGAGCAGTTCTTC. It specifies CASSEGTSSYNEQFF.

A single count supports this clone. The chain couples TRBV7-3 to TRBJ2-2; D not resolved. Trimming shortened V by 0 bases and J by 3 bases, and 11 bases separated the two germline ends. The CDR3 extends over 16 amino acids. Germline V lookup: CDR1 SGHTA, CDR2 FQGTGA. The chain's CDR3 is CASSLTADAYTGELFF. The CDR3, as DNA: TGTGCCAGCAGCTTAACCGCGGACGCGTACACCGGGGAGCTGTTTTTT. The complete variable domain, with remaining parts taken from reference TRBV7-3 and TRBJ2-2, reads GAGVSQTPSNKVTEKGKYVELRCDPISGHTALYWYRQSLGQGPEFLIYFQGTGAADDSGLPNDRFFAVRPEGSVSTLKIQRTERGDSAVYLCASSLTADAYTGELFFGEGSRLTVL.

J is TRBJ2-1 and V is TRBV2; 10 nucleotides match TRBD2. The CDR3 is 17 amino acids. The trim removed 6 bases at V and 0 bases at J, leaving 8 bases unmatched. Looked up from germline, CDR1 is SNHLY and CDR2 is FYNNEI. DNA for the CDR3: TGTGCCAGCAGCGTCTTATCTAGCGGGAGCTCCTACAATGAGCAGTTCTTC. Its translation is CASSVLSSGSSYNEQFF. Based on the CDR3 plus reference TRBV2 and TRBJ2-1, the full variable domain is EPEVTQTPSHQVTQMGQEVILRCVPISNHLYFYWYRQILGQKVEFLVSFYNNEISEKSEIFDDQFSVERPDGSNFTLKIRSTKLEDSAMYFCASSVLSSGSSYNEQFFGPGTRLTVL.

The chain couples TRBV30 to TRBJ1-4; D remains ambiguous. Trimming took 5 bases from V and 8 from J, leaving 9 bases between them. The CDR3 contains 11 residues. Germline values: CDR1 GTSNPN, CDR2 SVGIG (reference sequence). The CDR3 region is CAWQLAEKLFF. In nucleotides, the CDR3 is TGTGCCTGGCAACTCGCAGAAAAACTGTTTTTT.

The chain combines TRBV5-8 with TRBJ2-1, with 9 bases identical to TRBD1. CDR1 and CDR2 (germline): SGHTS, YDEGEE. V shed 4 bases, J shed 5 bases, and the junction held 7 bases outside the gene matches. The CDR3 totals 15 residues. CDR3 bases: TGTGCCAGCAGCCAGGGACAGGGATACGACAATGAGCAGTTCTTC. It encodes CASSQGQGYDNEQFF. Based on the CDR3 plus reference TRBV5-8 and TRBJ2-1, the full variable domain is EAGVTQSPTHLIKTRGQQATLRCSPISGHTSVYWYQQALGLGLQFLLWYDEGEERNRGNFPPRFSGRQFPNYSSELNVNALELEDSALYLCASSQGQGYDNEQFFGPGTRLTVL.

With regard to this clone: Other DNA sequences in the same sample also yield this CDR3. V is TRBV28 and J is TRBJ2-2; 7 nucleotides match TRBD2. Germline CDR1 reads MDHEN; CDR2 reads SYDVKM. After removal of 2 bases from V and 0 bases from J, the junction contained 0 bases not matched to a gene. The CDR3 loop spans 15 amino acids. The CDR3 spells CASSLGGANTGELFF. DNA of the CDR3: TGTGCCAGCAGTTTAGGGGGGGCGAACACCGGGGAGCTGTTTTTT.

J is TRBJ2-7 and V is TRBV29-1; 8 nucleotides match TRBD1. Germline V gives CDR1 SQVTM, CDR2 ANQGSEA. Germline trimming cut 0 bases from V and 12 bases from J; bases unmatched to any gene: 19. The CDR3 covers 16 residues. In DNA, the CDR3 is TGCAGCGTTGAAGATCTCAGGCAGACAGGGGCCGTCGGCAGGTACTTC. Its protein product is CSVEDLRQTGAVGRYF.

CDR3 sequence reads: CASRREAAGISNQPQHF. The CDR3 DNA reads TGTGCCAGCAGGAGAGAAGCGGCAGGGATAAGCAATCAGCCCCAGCATTTT. The chain combines TRBV2 with TRBJ1-5; a possible D gene is TRBD1 (5 bases). The CDR3 consists of 17 residues. V lost 6 bases to trimming and J lost 1 base, with 19 bases between them. CDR1 and CDR2 from the germline V gene are SNHLY and FYNNEI.

The chain combines TRBV6-6 with TRBJ2-5, with D possibly TRBD2 on 6 matching bases. CDR1 is MNHNY and CDR2 is SVGAGI in the germline V gene (reference sequence). V was cut by 7 bases and J by 5 bases, with 17 bases left in between. The CDR3 is made up of 14 amino acids. The CDR3 coding sequence is TGTGCCAGCACCCCGCCTGGGGGGACGGAGACCCAGTACTTC. This codes for CASTPPGGTETQYF.

In DNA, the CDR3 is TGTGCCAGCAGCCGCGGTAGCGGGAGCTACGAGCAGTACTTC. As protein: CASSRGSGSYEQYF. The rearrangement uses TRBV7-9 and TRBJ2-7, with 9 bases that match TRBD2. J gave up 3 bases and V 5 bases, and 5 bases lay outside the gene matches. Per the germline V gene, CDR1 is SEHNR and CDR2 is FQNEAQ (reference sequence). This CDR3 contains 14 residues.

This clone showed up just a few times. The rearrangement joins TRBV15 to TRBJ2-7; the match to TRBD2 covers 12 bases. CDR3 length: 14 amino acids. V lost 8 bases and J lost 4; bases outside the gene matches: 6. Per germline, CDR1 LNHNV and CDR2 YYDKDF (reference sequence). DNA of the CDR3: TGTGCCACCCGATATGGACTAGCGGGATACGAGCAGTACTTC. Translating it yields CATRYGLAGYEQYF. The whole variable domain, filled in from reference TRBV15 and TRBJ2-7, reads DAMVIQNPRYQVTQFGKPVTLSCSQTLNHNVMYWYQQKSSQAPKLLFHYYDKDFNNEADTPDNFQSRRPNTSFCFLDIRSPGLGDTAMYLCATRYGLAGYEQYFGPGTRLTVT.

This chain links TRBV10-2 with TRBJ1-5; 7 nucleotides align to TRBD1. From germline, CDR1 is WSHSY and CDR2 SAAADI. This CDR3 is 13 amino acids long. With V trimmed by 9 bases and J by 5 bases, 7 bases remained unmatched. The DNA of the CDR3 is TGCGCCAGTAACGGACAGGTCGATCAGCCCCAGCATTTT. Amino acid sequence: CASNGQVDQPQHF.